This entry features one TCR beta chain sequence. This entry is derived from a study of blood T cell repertoires in COVID-19. The overall study: Specimens from acute and convalescent COVID-19 originated in the United States, Italy and Spain.

In the authors' workflow: By means of reference gene primer amplification, nucleated cell counts were estimated. The assay was immunoSEQ multiplex PCR, and TCRdb's table has in-frame clones only and misses some. The V and J calls and clone size are taken from that table; D and trimming were inferred from the DNA. The sample gives roughly 300,000 clones, over 80% of which show up once; less than 1.6% is in the top ten. Looked up from germline, CDR1 is KGHSH and CDR2 is LQKENI. Trimming left V 0 bases short and J 4 bases short, with 11 bases between. CDR3 length equals 15 residues. Sequencing was carried out using peripheral blood. This clonotype originated in a woman aged 40 to 50 who had recovered from COVID-19. V is TRBV18 and J is TRBJ2-3; D gene ambiguous. The CDR3: CASSPPGTWSDTQYF. CDR3 in DNA: TGTGCCAGCTCACCACCGGGCACGTGGTCAGATACGCAGTATTTT.